This TCR beta chain was recovered during a study of T-cell reconstitution after alpha-beta-depleted transplantation in children. General study results and limits: Approximately two months post-transplant, alpha-beta T cells reportedly originated from several hundred expanded graft clones. Surviving recipient T cells and thymic progenitors accounted for the high day-60 TCRbeta diversity observed in some patients. T-cell numbers and diversity, one year after transplant, stemmed largely from T cells that were newly produced.

This clonotype occurred a few times. As yet, its antigen is unknown. Unique molecular identifiers were incorporated during preparation of the TCRbeta library. Via MiXCR, TCRdb re-called the PCR reads, giving one row per CDR3 protein. Among a few hundred thousand distinct CDR3 sequences listed, approximately 23% were seen once. The CDR3 runs to 14 residues. V dropped 3 bases and J dropped 2 bases, with 10 bases sitting between them. In germline, CDR1 is SGHRS, CDR2 YFSETQ. Sequences were derived from PBMCs, mostly from graft donor cells, sampled 180 days after TCRalphabeta/CD19-depleted stem cell transplant. The clonotype originates from a male patient between 10 and 17 years old who had a stem cell transplant for acute lymphoblastic leukemia, so the T cells may come from the graft donor. The rearrangement joins TRBV5-1 to TRBJ2-3; no clear D. This CDR3 is CASSSRRATDTQYF. The CDR3 DNA sequence: TGCGCCAGCAGCTCTCGCCGGGCCACAGATACGCAGTATTTT.